One and the same sample provided the 30 T cell receptor beta chains below, sequenced in a study of T-cell memory formation after mild COVID-19. Using its own MiXCR run on the 5' RACE reads, TCRdb lists one record per CDR3 protein. The repertoire holds 270,000 or so distinct CDR3 sequences, with roughly 18% as singletons. Sequencing input: PBMCs or a T cell subset sorted from them (not recorded which). Receptors were obtained from a man aged 18 to 30 who had mild COVID-19 (a few samples of this study predate the infection). Cell type and time point are not known.

Only a few counts were recorded for this clonotype. CDR3 in DNA: TGTGCCAGCCTCGAAGCGGGGGGACGGCCTACGGAGCAGTACTTC. Its protein is CASLEAGGRPTEQYF. This chain joins TRBV28 and TRBJ2-7; 9 bases are a match to TRBD2. V shed 8 bases, J shed 7 bases, and the junction held 15 bases outside the gene matches. Germline CDR1 and CDR2: MDHEN and SYDVKM. The CDR3 covers 15 residues.

This clonotype occurred a few times. The gene calls are TRBV6-5 and TRBJ1-1; D is ambiguous. The CDR3 loop spans 16 amino acids. The ends were cut back, 2 bases at V and 2 bases at J, with 15 bases in the middle. CDR1 is MNHEY, CDR2 SVGAGI, per germline. CDR3 loop: CASSYANSPLNTEAFF. CDR3 coding DNA: TGTGCCAGCAGTTACGCTAACAGCCCTCTAAACACTGAAGCTTTCTTT.

The genes are TRBV10-1 and TRBJ2-5, with TRBD2 as a possible D gene (6 bases). Germline values: CDR1 WNHNN, CDR2 SYGVQD (reference sequence). The CDR3 length is 17 residues. With 4 bases removed from V and 5 bases from J, the gap between germline ends came to 23 bases. The CDR3: CASSAGVGGRDRETQYF. CDR3 coding DNA: TGCGCCAGCAGTGCCGGTGTGGGGGGACGGGATCGGGAGACCCAGTACTTC.

The chain is built from TRBV6-5 and TRBJ2-2; D possibly matches TRBD1 or TRBD2 (6 bases each). V gave up 6 bases and J gave up 2 bases, with 19 bases separating them. The CDR3 is 17 amino acids. Per the germline V gene, CDR1 is MNHEY and CDR2 is SVGAGI. CDR3 sequence reads: CASSRGGLSLNTGELFF. The CDR3, as DNA: TGTGCCAGCAGCCGAGGGGGGCTATCACTAAACACCGGGGAGCTGTTTTTT.

J is TRBJ1-2 and V is TRBV6-5, with 12 nucleotides matching TRBD1. The germline gives CDR1 MNHEY, CDR2 SVGAGI. The CDR3 loop spans 15 amino acids. With 6 bases clipped from V and 2 bases from J, the junction kept 4 bases outside the gene matches. The CDR3 coding sequence is TGTGCCAGCAGCTCCGGGACAGGGGGCAACTATGGCTACACCTTC. This encodes CASSSGTGGNYGYTF.

About this clonotype itself: A read error is possible here, since a much larger clone lies one base away. This rearrangement joins TRBV4-1 to TRBJ1-1; D remains ambiguous. Deletions cut 5 bases from V and 0 bases from J, with 10 bases between. Germline CDR1 reads MGHRA; CDR2 reads YSYEKL. The CDR3 is 14 amino acids. CDR3: CASSKRALNTEAFF. The CDR3 DNA reads as TGCGCCAGCAGCAAAAGGGCCCTGAACACTGAAGCTTTCTTT.

This clonotype has ten or more counts. The rearrangement links TRBV12-3 or TRBV12-4 to TRBJ2-5, with 7 positions matching TRBD2. The V and J ends lost 5 bases and 1 base, in that order; junction bases with no gene match: 4. This CDR3 region has 14 residues. The CDR3 protein is CASSTGLVQETQYF. The CDR3 nucleotides read TGTGCCAGCAGTACAGGACTAGTCCAAGAGACCCAGTACTTC.

The DNA of the CDR3 is TGTGCCAGCAGCTTAGAAGTTTGGGGAGTCCCTGGCTACACCTTC. Protein sequence: CASSLEVWGVPGYTF. The chain carries TRBV7-2 and TRBJ1-2; D gene uncertain. The CDR3 is 15 residues long. V shed 1 base and J shed 7 bases, with 16 bases lying between them. Germline-derived CDR1 and CDR2 are SGHTA and FQGNSA. The whole variable domain, remainder taken from reference TRBV7-2 and TRBJ1-2, is GAGVSQSPSNKVTEKGKDVELRCDPISGHTALYWYRQSLGQGLEFLIYFQGNSAPDKSGLPSDRFSAERTGGSVSTLTIQRTQQEDSAVYLCASSLEVWGVPGYTFGSGTRLTVV.

CDR3 region: CASSLVFLGANVLTF. CDR3 DNA sequence: TGTGCCAGCAGCTTGGTTTTCTTGGGGGCCAACGTCCTGACTTTC. The genes are TRBV5-4 and TRBJ2-6; D gene unclear. Germline values: CDR1 SGHNT, CDR2 YYREEE (reference sequence). With 0 bases removed from V and 4 bases from J, the gap between germline ends came to 8 bases. The CDR3 has 15 amino acids.

The J gene is TRBJ2-3, the V gene TRBV7-8; D ambiguous. Germline V lookup: CDR1 SGHVS, CDR2 FQNEAQ. V shed 1 base and J shed 9 bases, with 11 bases lying between them. The CDR3 is 13 amino acids. CDR3 in amino acids: CASSLDQVDTQYF. The CDR3 nucleotides read TGTGCCAGCAGCTTAGACCAAGTTGACACGCAGTATTTT.

The chain recombines TRBV21-1 with TRBJ1-6; the D segment call TRBD1 is taken from the table without a DNA check. TRBV21-1 is annotated as a pseudogene. This CDR3 is built from 16 residues. CDR3 DNA: TGTGCCAGCGGCAAATTTATACAGGCCGATAGAGGACCCCTCCACTTT. Amino acid sequence: CASGKFIQADRGPLHF.

V usage is TRBV19 and J usage is TRBJ2-7, with a tentative D call TRBD2 (5 bases). Germline V CDR1 and CDR2: LNHDA, SQIVND (reference sequence). This CDR3 is 16 amino acids long. The V and J ends lost 3 bases and 2 bases respectively, with 17 bases between them. In DNA, the CDR3 is TGTGCCAGTAGTATGTTCCATGCGGGTAGGCCCTACGAGCAGTACTTC. Amino acids: CASSMFHAGRPYEQYF.

The rearrangement uses TRBV7-3 and TRBJ2-7; the D gene is possibly TRBD2 (6 bases). Looked up from germline, CDR1 is SGHTA and CDR2 is FQGTGA. Trimming took off 3 bases at V and 6 bases at J, with 9 bases between the two ends. The CDR3 is made up of 12 amino acids. CDR3 nucleotides: TGTGCCAGCAGCTTGAGGGGAGGCGAGCAGTACTTC. Residues: CASSLRGGEQYF.

This clonotype has more than one count but fewer than ten. The V gene is TRBV7-6, the J gene TRBJ2-7; D may be TRBD2 (8 bases). CDR1 and CDR2 from the germline V gene are SGHVS and FNYEAQ. Trimming took 5 bases from V and 2 from J, leaving 19 bases between them. The CDR3 contains 16 residues. CDR3 nucleotide sequence: TGTGCCAGCAGCCCTGATGGCGGGGGGACAGCCTACGAGCAGTACTTC. Residues: CASSPDGGGTAYEQYF.

V and J are TRBV27 and TRBJ2-2; a possible D gene is TRBD2 (6 bases). The CDR3 runs to 16 residues. The ends were cut back, 3 bases at V and 4 bases at J, with 15 bases in the middle. Germline CDR1 reads MNHEY; CDR2 reads SMNVEV (reference sequence). The chain's CDR3 is CASSFAPGDSTGELFF. CDR3 sequence (DNA): TGTGCCAGCAGTTTCGCCCCGGGGGATAGCACCGGGGAGCTGTTTTTT.

This clonotype has more than one count but fewer than ten. This chain links TRBV4-1 with TRBJ1-5, with 11 bases aligning to TRBD1. The CDR3 spans 17 residues. V dropped 2 bases and J dropped 6; count of bases not matched to a gene: 9. Germline V CDR1 and CDR2: MGHRA, YSYEKL. The CDR3 bases are TGCGCCAGCAGCCAACGCACCGGGACAGGGGGAGGTCAGCCCCAGCATTTT. It encodes CASSQRTGTGGGQPQHF.

There are many counts of this clonotype. J is TRBJ2-3 and V is TRBV28; D is ambiguous. CDR3 length equals 15 residues. Germline V gene lookup returns CDR1 MDHEN and CDR2 SYDVKM. Between the trimmed V and J ends, which lost 8 bases and 2 bases, there was a span of 17 bases. The DNA for the CDR3 is TGTGCCAGCTCGATTGGCGCCAGCTCCACAGATACGCAGTATTTT. It encodes CASSIGASSTDTQYF.

J is TRBJ2-2 and V is TRBV5-1, with 7 bases matching TRBD1. Losses at the gene ends were 1 base for V and 0 bases for J; bases not matched to a gene: 3. CDR1 and CDR2 from the germline V gene are SGHRS and YFSETQ. There are 16 residues in the CDR3. CDR3 amino acids: CASSLTQGANTGELFF. CDR3 bases: TGCGCCAGCAGCTTGACCCAGGGGGCGAACACCGGGGAGCTGTTTTTT.

This clonotype was observed a few times. A read error is possible here, since a much larger clone lies one base away. The genes are TRBV11-2 and TRBJ1-6; 8 nucleotides agree with TRBD1. The CDR3 has 15 residues. Germline V CDR1 and CDR2: SGHAT, FQNNGV. J lost 10 bases, V lost 5 bases, and 10 bases had no gene match. This CDR3 reads CASSRQGPTKSPLHF. DNA for the CDR3: TGTGCCAGCAGCAGACAGGGGCCTACCAAGTCACCCCTCCACTTT. Combining the CDR3 with reference TRBV11-2 and TRBJ1-6 gives the whole variable domain EAGVAQSPRYKIIEKRQSVAFWCNPISGHATLYWYQQILGQGPKLLIQFQNNGVVDDSQLPKDRFSAERLKGVDSTLKIQPAKLEDSAVYLCASSRQGPTKSPLHFGNGTRLTVT.

This clonotype came up a few times. V gene TRBV12-3 or TRBV12-4 combines with J gene TRBJ1-1; a possible D gene is TRBD1 (6 bases). Between the trimmed V and J ends, which lost 7 bases and 0 bases, there was a span of 18 bases. The CDR3 is made up of 16 amino acids. CDR3 in amino acids: CASIPSRQVMNTEAFF. In DNA, the CDR3 is TGTGCCAGCATCCCAAGCCGACAGGTGATGAACACTGAAGCTTTCTTT.

This clonotype occurred a few times. This chain links TRBV19 with TRBJ2-1; D possibly matches TRBD1 or TRBD2 (6 bases each). The CDR3 length is 15 residues. Per germline, CDR1 LNHDA and CDR2 SQIVND (reference sequence). Trimming left V 6 bases short and J 7 bases short, with 19 bases between. The CDR3 sequence: CASSQGPGAGNEQFF. DNA for the CDR3: TGTGCCAGTAGCCAGGGGCCGGGGGCAGGTAATGAGCAGTTCTTC.

V and J are TRBV27 and TRBJ1-1; the D is unclear. The CDR3 is made up of 13 amino acids. V lost 6 bases and J lost 5, with 13 bases in between. CDR1 and CDR2 (germline): MNHEY, SMNVEV (reference sequence). The CDR3 region has the DNA TGTGCCAGCAGAGAACCCGGGTTGACTGAAGCTTTCTTT. Protein sequence: CASREPGLTEAFF.

As to this clonotype: A read error may explain this, as a much larger clone is one base away. V usage is TRBV5-1 and J usage is TRBJ1-1, with a weak D call TRBD1 (5 bases). Trimming removed 7 bases from V and 5 bases from J, with 15 bases in between. CDR3 length equals 13 residues. Germline lookup yields CDR1 SGHRS and CDR2 YFSETQ. CDR3 nucleotides: TGCGCCAGCTCGATGGGGGAGATGACTGAAGCTTTCTTT. This sequence encodes CASSMGEMTEAFF.

This clonotype turned up a few times. The V and J genes are TRBV27 and TRBJ1-2, with TRBD1 matching over 7 bases. This CDR3 is 12 amino acids long. With V trimmed by 7 bases and J by 5 bases, 4 bases remained unmatched. CDR1 and CDR2 (germline): MNHEY, SMNVEV (reference sequence). In DNA, the CDR3 is TGTGCCAGCACGTCAGGGGGTTATGGCTACACCTTC. It is translated as CASTSGGYGYTF.

The rearrangement links TRBV4-1 to TRBJ1-1, with TRBD1 identical over 9 bases. V dropped 2 bases and J dropped 3; count of bases not matched to a gene: 1. Germline assignment: CDR1 MGHRA and CDR2 YSYEKL. The CDR3 length is 14 residues. CDR3 loop: CASSQRQGDTEAFF. The CDR3 DNA follows: TGCGCCAGCAGCCAAAGACAGGGGGACACTGAAGCTTTCTTT.

This clonotype was detected ten times or more. The chain carries TRBV12-3 or TRBV12-4 and TRBJ2-3, with 9 bases fitting TRBD2. Germline trimming cut 3 bases from V and 5 bases from J; bases unmatched to any gene: 3. CDR3 length equals 14 residues. The CDR3 region is CASSFNSGGDTQYF. The DNA for the CDR3 is TGTGCCAGCAGTTTTAATAGCGGGGGAGATACGCAGTATTTT.

This clonotype showed up just a few times. V gene TRBV6-6 combines with J gene TRBJ2-7; D is uncertain. This CDR3 has 14 amino acids. V gave up 2 bases and J gave up 0 bases, with 8 bases separating them. The germline V gene encodes CDR1 MNHNY and CDR2 SVGAGI (reference sequence). The CDR3 here is CASSYLLRSYEQYF. DNA of the CDR3: TGTGCCAGCAGTTACCTACTACGCTCCTACGAGCAGTACTTC.

The chain joins TRBV24-1 to TRBJ2-1; D may be TRBD1 (6 bases). Trimming removed 3 bases from V and 5 bases from J, with 16 bases in between. Germline V gene lookup returns CDR1 KGHDR and CDR2 SFDVKD. CDR3 length equals 16 residues. The CDR3 loop reads CATSDTGTFINNEQFF. The CDR3 DNA reads as TGTGCCACCAGTGATACCGGGACATTTATTAACAATGAGCAGTTCTTC.

The V and J genes are TRBV5-1 and TRBJ1-2, with D unclear. The CDR3 spans 15 residues. The germline V and J ends were trimmed by 5 bases and 2 bases, with 16 bases remaining between them. CDR1 and CDR2 from the germline V gene are SGHRS and YFSETQ. The CDR3 sequence is CASREISSRNYGYTF. The DNA for the CDR3 is TGCGCCAGCAGGGAAATCTCGTCCCGAAACTATGGCTACACCTTC.

There are a few counts of this clonotype. The chain links TRBV7-9 to TRBJ2-1; D remains ambiguous. The CDR3 totals 11 residues. The germline CDR1 and CDR2 sequences are SEHNR and FQNEAQ (reference sequence). Trimming cost V 4 bases and J 8 bases, with 6 bases left between them. CDR3 in amino acids: CASSSQDEQFF. The CDR3, as DNA: TGTGCCAGCAGCTCCCAGGATGAGCAGTTCTTC.